One sample yielded the 10 T cell receptor beta chains listed below, sequenced in a study of OX40 agonist ivuxolimab in advanced cancers. Sequencing was performed with immunoSEQ multiplex PCR; in TCRdb, only in-frame clones are kept and a portion is missing. The table shows 55,000 to 70,000 clones, with 84% occurring only once. The source was CD4+ or CD8+ T cells sorted from blood, collected in a trial of the OX40 agonist ivuxolimab. These receptors all come from an adult with an advanced solid tumor such as melanoma, head and neck, liver or kidney cancer.

The V gene is TRBV10-3, the J gene TRBJ2-7; 8 bases align to TRBD1. CDR1 ENHRY and CDR2 SYGVKD come from the germline V gene. CDR3 length equals 15 residues. Losses at the gene ends were 0 bases for V and 5 bases for J; bases not matched to a gene: 6. In DNA, the CDR3 is TGTGCCATCAGTGAGTCACAGGGGGTTAGCGACGAGCAGTACTTC. Protein product: CAISESQGVSDEQYF.

V and J are TRBV4-1 and TRBJ1-3, with 9 bases matching TRBD1. This CDR3 spans 17 amino acids. Germline assignment: CDR1 MGHRA and CDR2 YSYEKL. The ends lost 4 bases at V and 3 bases at J; junction bases unmatched: 10. The CDR3 reads CASSPNPTGGSGNTIYF. CDR3 sequence (DNA): TGCGCCAGCAGCCCAAACCCCACAGGGGGCAGTGGAAACACCATATATTTT.

The count of this clone is one. The chain combines TRBV14 with TRBJ2-2; D is perhaps TRBD2 (5 bases). Looked up from germline, CDR1 is SGHDN and CDR2 is FVKESK. Trimming left V 1 base short and J 3 bases short, with 9 bases between. CDR3 size: 15 residues. DNA of the CDR3: TGTGCCAGCAGCCAAGCGGGGTGGGACACCGGGGAGCTGTTTTTT. Its protein is CASSQAGWDTGELFF.

This chain uses TRBV5-4 with TRBJ1-4; TRBD1 matches at 7 bases. The CDR3 is 15 amino acids. V shed 2 bases, J shed 0 bases, and the junction held 1 base outside the gene matches. Per the germline V gene, CDR1 is SGHNT and CDR2 is YYREEE (reference sequence). CDR3 in DNA: TGTGCCAGCAGCTTTCAGGGGGCAACTAATGAAAAACTGTTTTTT. Translating it yields CASSFQGATNEKLFF.

The genes are TRBV4-1 and TRBJ2-1; D is unresolved. The germline gives CDR1 MGHRA, CDR2 YSYEKL. Trimming took 5 bases from V and 0 from J, leaving 11 bases between them. The CDR3 covers 15 residues. The DNA for the CDR3 is TGCGCCAGCAGCAGGGTCGAGAGCTCCTACAATGAGCAGTTCTTC. It translates to CASSRVESSYNEQFF.

This clone was recorded once. The chain carries TRBV6-1 and TRBJ1-1; the D is unclear. The CDR3 loop spans 13 amino acids. Between the trimmed V and J ends, which lost 5 bases and 1 base, there was a span of 8 bases. In germline, CDR1 is MNHNS, CDR2 SASEGT. The CDR3 is CASSRAGNTEAFF. The CDR3 nucleotides are TGTGCCAGCAGTCGAGCAGGGAACACTGAAGCTTTCTTT.

The rearrangement joins TRBV28 to TRBJ1-2; 9 bases are a match to TRBD1. Unmatched junction bases numbered 11, after V lost 5 bases and J lost 7 bases. CDR1 is MDHEN, CDR2 SYDVKM, per germline. The CDR3 loop spans 15 amino acids. The CDR3 DNA sequence: TGTGCCAGCAGTAACAACAGGGGGCGATTGGGTGGCTACACCTTC. As protein: CASSNNRGRLGGYTF.

The chain recombines TRBV2 with TRBJ1-4; weak D call: TRBD1 (6 bases). The CDR3 covers 12 residues. Trimming took 7 bases from V and 7 from J, leaving 10 bases between them. The germline gives CDR1 SNHLY, CDR2 FYNNEI. CDR3 DNA sequence: TGTGCCAGCACCGGGACAATTGAAAAACTGTTTTTT. Translated, it gives CASTGTIEKLFF.

In its sample, this clone was seen once. This chain joins TRBV19 and TRBJ1-4; possibly TRBD1 for D (6 bases). Trimming removed 7 bases from V and 0 bases from J, with 18 bases in between. The CDR3 has 17 residues. CDR1 is LNHDA, CDR2 SQIVND, per germline (reference sequence). CDR3 DNA: TGTGCCAGTACCCCGGGGGCGAACCATGCAACTAATGAAAAACTGTTTTTT. It translates to CASTPGANHATNEKLFF.

J is TRBJ2-3 and V is TRBV4-3; 13 positions match TRBD2. Losses at the gene ends were 0 bases for V and 6 bases for J; bases not matched to a gene: 9. Germline V gene sequence: CDR1 LGHNA, CDR2 YSLEER. The CDR3 spans 18 residues. The CDR3 nucleotides are TGCGCCAGCAGCCAAGATATAAGACTAGCGGGGGGAAGTGATACGCAGTATTTT. As protein: CASSQDIRLAGGSDTQYF.